The rows below give T cell receptor beta chains drawn from one sample of a study of T cells after yellow fever vaccination. TCRdb used MiXCR to reprocess the 5' RACE reads, holding one entry per CDR3 protein. The sample has around 50,000 distinct CDR3 sequences; around 6.4% are singletons. The sequences come from PBMCs, either bulk or a sorted T-cell subset (CD4+, CD8+, memory, or dextramer-sorted; not recorded which), collected 45 days after the yellow fever booster vaccination. The receptors stem from a man younger than 40 who received the YFV17D yellow fever vaccine. The CDR3 runs from the conserved cysteine through the conserved F or W. The order of the fields is D gene, J gene, clone size, V gene, CDR3 protein, CDR3 DNA. A D gene is named only where the DNA matches it firmly. Size is stated for part of the rows, as once, few or many counts, or as a class when the clone is expanded.

D gene: -
J gene: TRBJ2-7
clone size: many
V gene: TRBV12-3/TRBV12-4
CDR3 protein: CASSQRGGGHEQYF
CDR3 DNA: TGTGCCAGCAGTCAACGAGGAGGGGGGCACGAGCAGTACTTC

D gene: -
J gene: TRBJ1-6
clone size: few
V gene: TRBV7-9
CDR3 protein: CASSLAGGGRLNSPLHF
CDR3 DNA: TGTGCCAGCAGCTTAGCGGGTGGGGGACGGCTGAATTCACCCCTCCACTTT

D gene: -
J gene: TRBJ1-6
clone size: -
V gene: TRBV5-5
CDR3 protein: CASSWGGGVPSPLHF
CDR3 DNA: TGTGCCAGCAGCTGGGGTGGAGGGGTACCTTCACCCCTCCACTTT

D gene: -
J gene: TRBJ1-2
clone size: many
V gene: TRBV15
CDR3 protein: CATSRGPGGYGYTF
CDR3 DNA: TGTGCCACCAGCAGAGGCCCTGGAGGCTATGGCTACACCTTC

D gene: -
J gene: TRBJ1-5
clone size: many
V gene: TRBV10-3
CDR3 protein: CAIPGGNQPQHF
CDR3 DNA: TGTGCCATCCCAGGGGGCAATCAGCCCCAGCATTTT

D gene: -
J gene: TRBJ2-3
clone size: many
V gene: TRBV6-5
CDR3 protein: CASSYPRPPQRLATDTQYF
CDR3 DNA: TGTGCCAGCAGTTACCCTCGCCCCCCACAACGGCTAGCCACAGATACGCAGTATTTT

D gene: -
J gene: TRBJ1-4
clone size: -
V gene: TRBV25-1
CDR3 protein: CASSEVGGNEKLFF
CDR3 DNA: TGTGCCAGCAGTGAAGTCGGCGGAAATGAAAAACTGTTTTTT

D gene: -
J gene: TRBJ1-2
clone size: many
V gene: TRBV5-6
CDR3 protein: CASSRDAFGYTF
CDR3 DNA: TGTGCCAGCAGCCGGGACGCGTTCGGCTACACCTTC

D gene: TRBD2
J gene: TRBJ2-3
clone size: many
V gene: TRBV25-1
CDR3 protein: CASSETSGTDTQYF
CDR3 DNA: TGTGCCAGCAGTGAGACTAGCGGCACAGATACGCAGTATTTT

D gene: -
J gene: TRBJ2-5
clone size: -
V gene: TRBV20-1
CDR3 protein: CSARELSQETQYF
CDR3 DNA: TGCAGTGCTAGAGAGCTCTCTCAAGAGACCCAGTACTTC

D gene: -
J gene: TRBJ2-3
clone size: many
V gene: TRBV2
CDR3 protein: CASRADSSTDTQYF
CDR3 DNA: TGTGCCAGCAGAGCGGACTCTAGCACAGATACGCAGTATTTT

D gene: -
J gene: TRBJ1-5
clone size: few
V gene: TRBV28
CDR3 protein: CASSWDRRDQPQHF
CDR3 DNA: TGTGCCAGCAGTTGGGACCGACGGGATCAGCCCCAGCATTTT

D gene: -
J gene: TRBJ1-1
clone size: many
V gene: TRBV9
CDR3 protein: CASSVEYNTEAFF
CDR3 DNA: TGTGCCAGCAGCGTAGAATATAACACTGAAGCTTTCTTT

D gene: -
J gene: TRBJ2-3
clone size: many
V gene: TRBV6-1
CDR3 protein: CASSPTLDTQYF
CDR3 DNA: TGTGCCAGCAGTCCGACGCTGGATACGCAGTATTTT

D gene: -
J gene: TRBJ2-2
clone size: few
V gene: TRBV7-2
CDR3 protein: CASSLGSGELFF
CDR3 DNA: TGTGCCAGCAGCTTAGGGTCCGGGGAGCTGTTTTTT

D gene: -
J gene: TRBJ1-6
clone size: many
V gene: TRBV2
CDR3 protein: CASTLGRGNSPLHF
CDR3 DNA: TGTGCCAGCACCTTGGGACGAGGAAATTCACCCCTCCACTTT

D gene: TRBD2
J gene: TRBJ2-1
clone size: many
V gene: TRBV20-1
CDR3 protein: CSALLAGNYNEQFF
CDR3 DNA: TGCAGTGCTCTTCTAGCGGGAAATTACAATGAGCAGTTCTTC

D gene: -
J gene: TRBJ1-2
clone size: few
V gene: TRBV25-1
CDR3 protein: CASSESGKNYGYTF
CDR3 DNA: TGTGCCAGCAGTGAATCCGGGAAGAACTATGGCTACACCTTC

D gene: -
J gene: TRBJ2-2
clone size: many
V gene: TRBV18
CDR3 protein: CASSLTGQNTGELFF
CDR3 DNA: TGTGCCAGCTCACTAACGGGACAGAACACCGGGGAGCTGTTTTTT

D gene: TRBD1
J gene: TRBJ1-6
clone size: few
V gene: TRBV10-3
CDR3 protein: CAISPDRDSPLHF
CDR3 DNA: TGTGCCATCAGTCCAGACAGGGATTCACCCCTCCACTTT

D gene: -
J gene: TRBJ2-7
clone size: -
V gene: TRBV7-8
CDR3 protein: CASSLDSAFSYEQYF
CDR3 DNA: TGTGCCAGCAGTTTGGACAGTGCCTTCTCCTACGAGCAGTACTTC

D gene: -
J gene: TRBJ2-1
clone size: many
V gene: TRBV20-1
CDR3 protein: CSASRQVPLRDEQFF
CDR3 DNA: TGCAGTGCTTCCAGACAGGTCCCGTTGCGGGATGAGCAGTTCTTC

D gene: -
J gene: TRBJ2-5
clone size: -
V gene: TRBV3-1
CDR3 protein: CASSHRQNQETQYF
CDR3 DNA: TGTGCCAGCAGCCATCGACAGAACCAAGAGACCCAGTACTTC

D gene: -
J gene: TRBJ1-4
clone size: -
V gene: TRBV10-3
CDR3 protein: CAISEGATNEKLFF
CDR3 DNA: TGTGCCATCAGTGAGGGGGCAACTAATGAAAAACTGTTTTTT

D gene: TRBD1
J gene: TRBJ1-2
clone size: few
V gene: TRBV30
CDR3 protein: CAWSSRGYTF
CDR3 DNA: TGTGCCTGGAGTTCCAGGGGGTACACCTTC

D gene: -
J gene: TRBJ2-7
clone size: few
V gene: TRBV3-1
CDR3 protein: CASSQAWTDSYEQYF
CDR3 DNA: TGTGCCAGCAGCCAAGCCTGGACCGATTCCTACGAGCAGTACTTC

D gene: -
J gene: TRBJ1-3
clone size: many
V gene: TRBV5-1
CDR3 protein: CASSLAIKGPGNTIYF
CDR3 DNA: TGCGCCAGCAGCTTGGCCATCAAGGGGCCTGGAAACACCATATATTTT

D gene: -
J gene: TRBJ2-1
clone size: few
V gene: TRBV6-1
CDR3 protein: CASSPEYRVNEQFF
CDR3 DNA: TGTGCCAGCAGCCCCGAGTACAGGGTCAATGAGCAGTTCTTC

D gene: -
J gene: TRBJ1-1
clone size: once
V gene: TRBV7-2
CDR3 protein: CASSFVWDTEAFF
CDR3 DNA: TGTGCCAGCAGCTTTGTTTGGGACACTGAAGCTTTCTTT

D gene: -
J gene: TRBJ1-2
clone size: few
V gene: TRBV7-2
CDR3 protein: CASSDRLGGEYGYTF
CDR3 DNA: TGTGCCAGCAGCGATAGGCTCGGGGGAGAATATGGCTACACCTTC

D gene: TRBD1
J gene: TRBJ2-7
clone size: many
V gene: TRBV7-2
CDR3 protein: CASSPMGTGDYEQYF
CDR3 DNA: TGTGCCAGCAGCCCAATGGGGACAGGAGACTACGAGCAGTACTTC

D gene: TRBD1
J gene: TRBJ1-3
clone size: many
V gene: TRBV4-3
CDR3 protein: CASSQGTGRNTIYF
CDR3 DNA: TGCGCCAGCAGCCAAGGGACAGGGAGAAACACCATATATTTT

D gene: -
J gene: TRBJ2-7
clone size: few
V gene: TRBV7-2
CDR3 protein: CASSTRGGAEISYEQYF
CDR3 DNA: TGTGCCAGCAGCACACGTGGGGGAGCGGAAATCTCCTACGAGCAGTACTTC

D gene: -
J gene: TRBJ1-1
clone size: many
V gene: TRBV7-2
CDR3 protein: CASSLGGVYTEAFF
CDR3 DNA: TGTGCCAGCAGCTTGGGGGGGGTCTACACTGAAGCTTTCTTT

D gene: -
J gene: TRBJ2-3
clone size: few
V gene: TRBV19
CDR3 protein: CASSIREWDTQYF
CDR3 DNA: TGTGCCAGTAGTATTCGGGAATGGGATACGCAGTATTTT

D gene: -
J gene: TRBJ1-4
clone size: -
V gene: TRBV1
CDR3 protein: CTSSQPEVSHEKLFF
CDR3 DNA: TGCACCAGCAGCCAACCTGAGGTTTCGCATGAAAAACTGTTTTTT